This T cell receptor beta chain was profiled in a study of cytomegalovirus exposure and HLA in healthy donors. Amplification used 60 Vbeta primers and 13 Jbeta primers. The table came from immunoSEQ multiplex PCR; TCRdb's copy has only in-frame clones and leaves some out. This table has over 150,000 clones, approximately 83% appearing once. The CDR3 spans 16 residues. CDR1 GTSNPN and CDR2 SVGIG come from the germline V gene (reference sequence). The V and J ends lost 5 bases and 7 bases, in that order; junction bases with no gene match: 16. V usage is TRBV30 and J usage is TRBJ1-4; 7 bases fit TRBD1. The sequenced sample was PBMCs. This clonotype was sampled from a boy between 2 and 10 years old in good health and CMV-seronegative. This CDR3 reads CAWVPDRKAAGEKLFF. The CDR3 coding sequence is TGTGCCTGGGTACCGGACAGGAAGGCGGCCGGTGAAAAACTGTTTTTT.